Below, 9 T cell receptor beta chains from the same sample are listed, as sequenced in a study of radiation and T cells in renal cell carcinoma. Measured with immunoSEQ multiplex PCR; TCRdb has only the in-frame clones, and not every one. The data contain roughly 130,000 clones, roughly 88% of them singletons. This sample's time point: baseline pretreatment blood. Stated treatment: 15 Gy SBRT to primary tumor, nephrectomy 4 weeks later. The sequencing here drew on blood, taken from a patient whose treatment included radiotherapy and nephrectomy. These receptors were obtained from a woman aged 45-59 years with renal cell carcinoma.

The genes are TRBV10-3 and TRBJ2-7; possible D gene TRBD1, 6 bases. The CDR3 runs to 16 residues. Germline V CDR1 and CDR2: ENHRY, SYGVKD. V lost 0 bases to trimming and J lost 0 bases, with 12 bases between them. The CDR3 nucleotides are TGTGCCATCAGTGAGTCGAAGGGGGTTTCCTCCTACGAGCAGTACTTC. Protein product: CAISESKGVSSYEQYF.

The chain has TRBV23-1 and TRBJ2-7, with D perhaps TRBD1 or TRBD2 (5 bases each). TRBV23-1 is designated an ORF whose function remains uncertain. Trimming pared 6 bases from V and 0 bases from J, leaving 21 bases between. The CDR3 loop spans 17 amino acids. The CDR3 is CASSHNGGPGSSYEQYF. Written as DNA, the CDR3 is TGCGCCAGCAGCCACAATGGGGGTCCGGGGAGCTCCTACGAGCAGTACTTC.

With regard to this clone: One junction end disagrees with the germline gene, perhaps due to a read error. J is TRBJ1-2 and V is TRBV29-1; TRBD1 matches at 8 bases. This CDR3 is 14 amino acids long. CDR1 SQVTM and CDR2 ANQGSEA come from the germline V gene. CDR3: CSVEGQGNNYGYTF. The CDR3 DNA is TGCAGCGTCGAAGGACAGGGCAATAACTATGGCTACACCTTC.

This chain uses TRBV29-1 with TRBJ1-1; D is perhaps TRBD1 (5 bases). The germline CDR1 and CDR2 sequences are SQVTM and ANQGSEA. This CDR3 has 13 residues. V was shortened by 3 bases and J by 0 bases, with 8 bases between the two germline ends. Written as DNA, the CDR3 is TGCAGCGTTGAGACAGCTATGAACACTGAAGCTTTCTTT. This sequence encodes CSVETAMNTEAFF.

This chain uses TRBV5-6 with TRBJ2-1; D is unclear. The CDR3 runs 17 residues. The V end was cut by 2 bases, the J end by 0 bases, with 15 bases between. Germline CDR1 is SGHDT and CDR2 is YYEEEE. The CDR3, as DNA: TGTGCCAGCAGCTTTTCCCCCTCACGGAGCTCCTACAATGAGCAGTTCTTC. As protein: CASSFSPSRSSYNEQFF.

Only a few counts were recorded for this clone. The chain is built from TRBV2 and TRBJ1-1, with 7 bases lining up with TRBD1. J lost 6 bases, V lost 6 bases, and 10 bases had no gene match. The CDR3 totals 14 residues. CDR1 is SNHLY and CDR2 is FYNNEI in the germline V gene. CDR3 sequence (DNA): TGTGCCAGCAGCTCTGACAGGGCATCCGCTGAAGCTTTCTTT. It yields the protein CASSSDRASAEAFF.

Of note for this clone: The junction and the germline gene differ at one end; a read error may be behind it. The CDR3 region is CASSSTLTAEAFF. CDR3 coding DNA: TGTGCCAGCAGCTCCACCCTGACGGCTGAGGCTTTCTTT. The chain combines TRBV13 with TRBJ1-1; D ambiguous. This CDR3 is 13 amino acids long. In germline, CDR1 is PRHDT, CDR2 FYEKMQ (reference sequence).

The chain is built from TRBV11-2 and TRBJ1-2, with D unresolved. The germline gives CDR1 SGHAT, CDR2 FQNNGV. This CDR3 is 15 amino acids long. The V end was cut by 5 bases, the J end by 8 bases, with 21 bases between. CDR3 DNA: TGTGCCAGCAGCCCGGGGAGTTTGGATAGAGAGGGCTACACCTTC. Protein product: CASSPGSLDREGYTF. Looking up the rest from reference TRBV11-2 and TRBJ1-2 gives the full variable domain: EAGVAQSPRYKIIEKRQSVAFWCNPISGHATLYWYQQILGQGPKLLIQFQNNGVVDDSQLPKDRFSAERLKGVDSTLKIQPAKLEDSAVYLCASSPGSLDREGYTFGSGTRLTVV.

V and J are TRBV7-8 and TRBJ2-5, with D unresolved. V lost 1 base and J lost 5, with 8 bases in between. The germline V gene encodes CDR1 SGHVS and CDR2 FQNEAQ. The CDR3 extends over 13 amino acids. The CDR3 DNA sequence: TGTGCCAGCAGCTTAGGGTCCCTGGAGACCCAGTACTTC. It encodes CASSLGSLETQYF.